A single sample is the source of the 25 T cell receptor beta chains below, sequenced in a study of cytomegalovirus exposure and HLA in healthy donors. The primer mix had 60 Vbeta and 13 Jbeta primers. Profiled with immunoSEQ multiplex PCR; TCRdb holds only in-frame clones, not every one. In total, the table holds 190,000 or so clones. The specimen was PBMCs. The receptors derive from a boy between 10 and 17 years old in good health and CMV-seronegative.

CDR3 in amino acids: CASSEGDIPYEHYF. Here the CDR3 DNA reads TGTGCCAGCAGTGAAGGCGACATCCCCTACGAGCATTACTTC. The chain joins TRBV6-1 to TRBJ2-5; D is ambiguous. This CDR3 has 14 residues. The germline V gene encodes CDR1 MNHNS and CDR2 SASEGT. Trimming cost V 1 base and J 14 bases, with 20 bases left between them.

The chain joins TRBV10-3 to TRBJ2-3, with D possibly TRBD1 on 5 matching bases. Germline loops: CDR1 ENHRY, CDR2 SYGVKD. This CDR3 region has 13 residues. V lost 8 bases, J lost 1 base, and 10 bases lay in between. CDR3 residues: CAIWGPGTDTQYF. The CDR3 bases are TGTGCCATCTGGGGCCCCGGCACAGATACGCAGTATTTT.

CDR3 protein: CASSGAYEQYF. The CDR3, as DNA: TGTGCCAGCAGTGGAGCCTACGAACAGTACTTC. The chain is built from TRBV25-1 and TRBJ2-5; D ambiguous. Looked up from germline, CDR1 is MGHDK and CDR2 is SYGVNS. V was trimmed by 4 bases and J by 11 bases, leaving 11 bases between them. The CDR3 loop spans 11 amino acids.

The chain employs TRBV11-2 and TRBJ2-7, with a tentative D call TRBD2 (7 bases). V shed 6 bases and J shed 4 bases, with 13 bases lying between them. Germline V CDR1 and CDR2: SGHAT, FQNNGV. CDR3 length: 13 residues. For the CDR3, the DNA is TGTGCCAGCAGTAGAGGGGGGGATTACGAGCAGTACTTC. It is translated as CASSRGGDYEQYF.

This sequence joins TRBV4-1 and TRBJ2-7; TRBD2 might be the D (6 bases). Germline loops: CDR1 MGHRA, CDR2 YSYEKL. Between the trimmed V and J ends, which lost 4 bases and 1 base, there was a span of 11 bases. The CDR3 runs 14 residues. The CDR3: CASSPGVFSYEQYF. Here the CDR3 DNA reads TGCGCCAGCAGCCCGGGGGTCTTTTCCTACGAGCAGTACTTC.

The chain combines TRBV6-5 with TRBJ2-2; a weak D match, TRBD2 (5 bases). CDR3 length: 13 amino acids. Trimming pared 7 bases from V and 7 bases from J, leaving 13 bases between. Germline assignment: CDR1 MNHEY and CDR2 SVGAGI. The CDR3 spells CASTSRVDGELFF. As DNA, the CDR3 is TGTGCCAGCACCTCGAGGGTTGACGGGGAGCTGTTTTTT.

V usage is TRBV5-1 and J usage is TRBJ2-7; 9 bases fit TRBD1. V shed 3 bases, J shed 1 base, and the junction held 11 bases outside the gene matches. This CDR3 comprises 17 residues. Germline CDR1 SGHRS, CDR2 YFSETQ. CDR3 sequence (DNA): TGCGCCAGCAGCTCGGACAGGGGTTTGAGATTGTCCTACGAGCAGTACTTC. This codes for CASSSDRGLRLSYEQYF.

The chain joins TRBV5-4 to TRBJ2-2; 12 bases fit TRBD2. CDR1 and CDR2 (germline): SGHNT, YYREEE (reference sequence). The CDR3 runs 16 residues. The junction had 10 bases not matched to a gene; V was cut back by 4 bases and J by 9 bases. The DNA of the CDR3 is TGTGCCAGCAGCCCGAGGACTAGCGGGGAGTACCGGGAGCTGTTTTTT. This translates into CASSPRTSGEYRELFF.

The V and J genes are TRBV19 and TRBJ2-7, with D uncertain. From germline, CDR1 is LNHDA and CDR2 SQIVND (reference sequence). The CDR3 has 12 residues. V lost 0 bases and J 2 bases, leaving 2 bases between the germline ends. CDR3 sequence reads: CASSIDTYEQYF. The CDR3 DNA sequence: TGTGCCAGTAGTATAGACACCTACGAGCAGTACTTC.

The DNA for the CDR3 is TGTGCCAGCAGCGCCCCCCCCTCACAGGCGACCCAGTACTTC. It is translated as CASSAPPSQATQYF. The J gene is TRBJ2-5, the V gene TRBV9; perhaps TRBD1 as D (5 bases). CDR1 is SGDLS and CDR2 is YYNGEE in the germline V gene. This CDR3 is 14 amino acids long. Trimming removed 3 bases from V and 7 bases from J, with 16 bases in between. The variable domain in full, with the rest retrieved from reference TRBV9 and TRBJ2-5, is DSGVTQTPKHLITATGQRVTLRCSPRSGDLSVYWYQQSLDQGLQFLIQYYNGEERAKGNILERFSAQQFPDLHSELNLSSLELGDSALYFCASSAPPSQATQYFGPGTRLLVL.

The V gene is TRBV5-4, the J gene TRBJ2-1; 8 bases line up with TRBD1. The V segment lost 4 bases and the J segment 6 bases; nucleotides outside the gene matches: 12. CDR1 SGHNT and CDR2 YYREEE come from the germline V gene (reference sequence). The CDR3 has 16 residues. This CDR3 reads CASSPLLGQGGNEQFF. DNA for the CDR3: TGTGCCAGCAGCCCCCTTTTAGGACAGGGAGGCAATGAGCAGTTCTTC.

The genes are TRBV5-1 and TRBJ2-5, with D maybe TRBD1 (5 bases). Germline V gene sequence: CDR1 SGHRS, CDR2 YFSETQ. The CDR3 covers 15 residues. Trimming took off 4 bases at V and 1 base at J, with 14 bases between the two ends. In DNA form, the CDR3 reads TGCGCCAGCAGCGGATTTACAGGTCCCCAAGAGACCCAGTACTTC. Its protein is CASSGFTGPQETQYF.

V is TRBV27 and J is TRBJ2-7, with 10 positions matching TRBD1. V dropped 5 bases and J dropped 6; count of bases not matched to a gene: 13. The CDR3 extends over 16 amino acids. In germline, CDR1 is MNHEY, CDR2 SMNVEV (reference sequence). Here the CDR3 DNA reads TGTGCCAGCAGTCCCCCCCTGGGACAGGGGAGCCGCGAGCAGTACTTC. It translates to CASSPPLGQGSREQYF.

CDR3 nucleotides: TGTGCCAGCAGCTCTTCTAGCGGGGCCTACGAGCAGTACTTC. It translates to CASSSSSGAYEQYF. This sequence joins TRBV11-2 and TRBJ2-7; 9 bases align to TRBD2. Germline CDR1 and CDR2: SGHAT and FQNNGV. Trimming removed 4 bases from V and 2 bases from J; junction bases left unmatched: 3. The CDR3 covers 14 residues.

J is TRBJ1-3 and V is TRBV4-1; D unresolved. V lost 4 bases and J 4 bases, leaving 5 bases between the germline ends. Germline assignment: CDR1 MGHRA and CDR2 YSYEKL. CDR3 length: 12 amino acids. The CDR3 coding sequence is TGCGCCAGCAGCCCTTCGGGAAACACCATATATTTT. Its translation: CASSPSGNTIYF.

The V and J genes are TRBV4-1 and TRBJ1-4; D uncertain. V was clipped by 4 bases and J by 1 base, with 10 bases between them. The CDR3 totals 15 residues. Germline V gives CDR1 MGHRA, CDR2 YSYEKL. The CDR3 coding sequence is TGCGCCAGCAGCCCGATGAGTGGAACTAATGAAAAACTGTTTTTT. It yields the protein CASSPMSGTNEKLFF.

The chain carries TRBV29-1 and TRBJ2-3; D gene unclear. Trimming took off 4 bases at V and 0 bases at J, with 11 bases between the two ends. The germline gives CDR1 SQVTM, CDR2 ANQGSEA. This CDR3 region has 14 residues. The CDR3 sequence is CSVVSSRSTDTQYF. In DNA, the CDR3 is TGCAGCGTTGTCTCCTCGCGAAGCACAGATACGCAGTATTTT.

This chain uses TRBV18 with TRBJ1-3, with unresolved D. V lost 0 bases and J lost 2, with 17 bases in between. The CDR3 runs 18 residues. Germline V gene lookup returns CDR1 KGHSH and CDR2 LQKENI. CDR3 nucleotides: TGTGCCAGCTCACCACCGATTTCCTTCCAGGCCCCTGGAAACACCATATATTTT. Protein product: CASSPPISFQAPGNTIYF.

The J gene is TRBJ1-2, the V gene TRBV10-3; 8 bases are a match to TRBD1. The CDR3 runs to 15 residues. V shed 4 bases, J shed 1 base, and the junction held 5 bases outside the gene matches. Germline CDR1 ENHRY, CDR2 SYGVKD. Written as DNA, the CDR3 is TGTGCCATCAGTGGTATACAGGGGGATAACTATGGCTACACCTTC. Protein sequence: CAISGIQGDNYGYTF.

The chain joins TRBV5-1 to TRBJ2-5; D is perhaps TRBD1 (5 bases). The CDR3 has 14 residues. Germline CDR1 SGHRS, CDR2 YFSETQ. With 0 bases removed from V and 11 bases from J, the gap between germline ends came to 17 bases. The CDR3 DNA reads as TGCGCCAGCAGCTTGGGTGAGGACATATCGGAGCAGTACTTC. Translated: CASSLGEDISEQYF.

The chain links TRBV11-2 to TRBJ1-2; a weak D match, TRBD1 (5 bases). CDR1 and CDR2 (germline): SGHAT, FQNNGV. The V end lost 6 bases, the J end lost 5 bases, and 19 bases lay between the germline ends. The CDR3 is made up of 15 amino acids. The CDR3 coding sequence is TGTGCCAGCAGGCCCGCCGGGACGGGGAGGTATGGCTACACCTTC. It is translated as CASRPAGTGRYGYTF.

The CDR3 here is CASRLERGAQYF. DNA for the CDR3: TGTGCCAGCAGACTAGAGCGGGGGGCGCAGTATTTT. The chain joins TRBV5-4 to TRBJ2-3; 9 positions match TRBD2. CDR1 and CDR2 from the germline V gene are SGHNT and YYREEE (reference sequence). V shed 5 bases and J 10 bases; nucleotides not matched to a gene: 5. CDR3 length equals 12 residues. Based on the CDR3 plus reference TRBV5-4 and TRBJ2-3, the full variable domain is ETGVTQSPTHLIKTRGQQVTLRCSSQSGHNTVSWYQQALGQGPQFIFQYYREEENGRGNFPPRFSGLQFPNYSSELNVNALELDDSALYLCASRLERGAQYFGPGTRLTVL.

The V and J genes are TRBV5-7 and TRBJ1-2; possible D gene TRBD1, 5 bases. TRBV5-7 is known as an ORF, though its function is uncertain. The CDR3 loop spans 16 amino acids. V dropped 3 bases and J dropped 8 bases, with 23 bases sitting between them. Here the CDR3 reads CASSWGGVVAGGGYTF. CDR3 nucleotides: TGTGCCAGCAGCTGGGGGGGGGTCGTGGCTGGTGGGGGCTACACCTTC.

The CDR3: CASAVGTAYEQYF. DNA for the CDR3: TGTGCCAGCGCGGTTGGGACAGCGTACGAGCAGTACTTC. This chain joins TRBV6-1 and TRBJ2-5, with 7 nucleotides matching TRBD1. The DNA end favors TRBJ2-7, so the J call may be wrong. There are 13 residues in the CDR3. Germline values: CDR1 MNHNS, CDR2 SASEGT.

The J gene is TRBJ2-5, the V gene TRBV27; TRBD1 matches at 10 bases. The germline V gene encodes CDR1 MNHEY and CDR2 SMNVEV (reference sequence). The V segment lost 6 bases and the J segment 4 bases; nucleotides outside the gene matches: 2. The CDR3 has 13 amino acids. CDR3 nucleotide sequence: TGTGCCAGCAGGAGGACAGGGGGAGAGACCCAGTACTTC. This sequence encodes CASRRTGGETQYF.